This T cell receptor (beta chain) was recovered during a study of blood T cell repertoires in COVID-19. TCRdb's copy holds only in-frame clones and misses some; the assay was immunoSEQ multiplex PCR. This sample has 150,000 or so clones, with 80% to 90% found just once. The sample holds one count of this clone. Input material: peripheral blood. This receptor was obtained from a human donor in a cohort sampled during active COVID-19.

CDR3 bases: TGTGCCAGCACCCGCAAAGGGGGGGTCGGCTACACCTTC. It specifies CASTRKGGVGYTF. The V gene is TRBV6-5, the J gene TRBJ1-2, with D perhaps matching TRBD1 (6 bases). Germline CDR1 reads MNHEY; CDR2 reads SVGAGI. The CDR3 loop spans 13 amino acids. The ends were cut back, 7 bases at V and 8 bases at J, with 17 bases in the middle.